This TCR beta chain is from a study of cytomegalovirus exposure and HLA in healthy donors. In the study overall: Earlier findings included more than 95 million unique TCR beta sequences obtained from around 180 million T cells. Study conclusions and caveats: Sequencing artifact likely explains a cluster of highly shared sequence variants. An analysis that came later showed most CMV-associated TCR beta chains appearing HLA-restricted. It was in a later analysis that TCR association rates were seen to vary by HLA locus, highest for DRB1 and lowest for HLA-C.

To note about this clone: Its antigen is unknown. The CDR3 carries no conserved terminal phenylalanine or tryptophan, so it likely arises from a read error. The DNA is left out, because the CDR3 cannot be placed on it with certainty; the CDR3 is given as TCRdb lists it.

With 60 Vbeta and 13 Jbeta primers, the PCR was carried out. Assay: immunoSEQ multiplex PCR; the TCRdb copy retains only in-frame clones and omits some. The sample consists of 150,000 or so clones, roughly 80% of them appearing once. The germline CDR1 and CDR2 sequences are ENHRY and SYGVKD. The CDR3 is 11 residues long, counting both termini. Sample: PBMCs. This rearrangement joins TRBV10-3 to TRBJ1-5; the table's D call of TRBD1 was not tested on the DNA. The source of this sequence is a woman in her thirties or forties in good health and CMV-seronegative. The CDR3 loop reads CAISEGQGLSV.